This T cell receptor (beta chain) was sequenced for a study of blood T cell repertoires in COVID-19. About the study: Sample material is recorded as cDNA or gDNA derived from T cells, B-cell-depleted T cells, or PBMCs.

In the original processing: From reference gene primer amplification, estimates of nucleated cell counts were derived. Using immunoSEQ multiplex PCR, the repertoire was profiled, and TCRdb retains in-frame clones only, with some absent. That table is the source of V, J and clone size, and D and trimming were worked out from the DNA. The sample records more than 200,000 clones, about 90% being singletons. The CDR3 is made up of 13 amino acids. V lost 4 bases and J lost 7; bases outside the gene matches: 4. Germline V CDR1 and CDR2: SGHNT, YENEEA. This clone was detected only once. V and J are TRBV11-3 and TRBJ2-1; 7 nucleotides line up with TRBD2. The specimen sequenced was peripheral blood. This TCR was sampled from a man aged 18 to 35 with active or convalescent COVID-19. In DNA form, the CDR3 reads TGTGCCAGCAGCTCGGGAGGTCGGAATGAGCAGTTCTTC. Translating it yields CASSSGGRNEQFF.